The 22 T cell receptor beta chains below were found in one sample sequenced in a study of early T cells in non-severe SARS-CoV-2 infection. One entry per CDR3 protein results from TCRdb running MiXCR on the 5' RACE reads. The data hold tens of thousands of distinct CDR3 sequences, with roughly 16% observed a single time. The sequencing sample was made of whole blood. The receptors originated from an adult who was a healthcare worker with PCR-confirmed SARS-CoV-2 infection or an uninfected control (not recorded which).

This clonotype was observed a handful of times. This chain uses TRBV28 with TRBJ2-7; no firm D call. CDR3 length: 11 amino acids. Germline CDR1 reads MDHEN; CDR2 reads SYDVKM. Trimming shortened V by 2 bases and J by 9 bases, and 8 bases separated the two germline ends. Here the CDR3 reads CASSLKGPQYF. The CDR3 bases are TGTGCCAGCAGTTTAAAGGGCCCGCAGTACTTC.

V usage is TRBV4-1 and J usage is TRBJ2-5; 10 bases align to TRBD2. V dropped 4 bases and J dropped 7; count of bases not matched to a gene: 9. Germline values: CDR1 MGHRA, CDR2 YSYEKL. This CDR3 is 15 amino acids long. CDR3 DNA: TGCGCCAGCAGCCTCCAAGGAGCTAGCGGGGGGACCCAGTACTTC. Its translation is CASSLQGASGGTQYF.

With regard to this clonotype: One end of the junction is discordant with germline, which a read error may explain. The chain has TRBV9 and TRBJ2-5; no clear D gene. Germline assignment: CDR1 SGDLS and CDR2 YYNGEE. The CDR3 is made up of 11 amino acids. The CDR3 sequence is CASSGFYSGLF. The CDR3 DNA reads TGTGCCAGCAGCGGATTTTACTCCGGTCTCTTC.

The rearrangement links TRBV11-2 to TRBJ1-5; 9 nucleotides align to TRBD1. V shed 5 bases and J 9 bases; nucleotides not matched to a gene: 8. The CDR3 loop spans 14 amino acids. CDR1 and CDR2 from the germline V gene are SGHAT and FQNNGV. The CDR3 nucleotides read TGTGCCAGCAGCCCCGGGACAGGGAGTTTGCCCCAGCATTTT. Residues: CASSPGTGSLPQHF. Full variable domain (rest looked up from reference TRBV11-2 and TRBJ1-5): EAGVAQSPRYKIIEKRQSVAFWCNPISGHATLYWYQQILGQGPKLLIQFQNNGVVDDSQLPKDRFSAERLKGVDSTLKIQPAKLEDSAVYLCASSPGTGSLPQHFGDGTRLSIL.

The V and J genes are TRBV29-1 and TRBJ1-2; TRBD1 matches at 7 bases. The CDR3 covers 11 residues. Germline assignment: CDR1 SQVTM and CDR2 ANQGSEA. The CDR3 region has the DNA TGCGAGGGGGCCCTCAACTATGGCTACACCTTC. It specifies CEGALNYGYTF.

This clonotype was found a few times. This sequence joins TRBV19 and TRBJ2-1; possibly TRBD1 or TRBD2 for D (5 bases each). CDR3 length: 14 residues. Trimming left V 6 bases short and J 12 bases short, with 21 bases between. CDR1 and CDR2 (germline): LNHDA, SQIVND (reference sequence). This CDR3 reads CASRRDGWPGLQFF. CDR3 in DNA: TGTGCCAGTAGACGGGACGGGTGGCCTGGTCTGCAGTTCTTC.

At least ten counts were recorded for this clonotype. Here the CDR3 DNA reads TGTGCCAGCAGTTTAAAGCCCCGCTCCTACGAGCAGTACTTC. It is translated as CASSLKPRSYEQYF. V gene TRBV27 combines with J gene TRBJ2-7, with D unresolved. CDR3 length equals 14 residues. Germline V gene lookup returns CDR1 MNHEY and CDR2 SMNVEV (reference sequence). V lost 2 bases and J 0 bases, leaving 8 bases between the germline ends.

J is TRBJ2-5 and V is TRBV21-1; the table's D call, TRBD2, has no DNA check behind it. TRBV21-1 is a listed pseudogene. The CDR3 runs 15 residues. The CDR3: CASKVGIRGEETQYF. As DNA, the CDR3 is TGTGCCAGCAAAGTAGGGATTCGGGGAGAAGAGACCCAGTACTTC.

V and J are TRBV7-8 and TRBJ1-1; D may be TRBD1 (6 bases). The CDR3 has 14 residues. Trimming cost V 4 bases and J 4 bases, with 13 bases left between them. CDR1 SGHVS and CDR2 FQNEAQ come from the germline V gene. For the CDR3, the DNA is TGTGCCAGCAGCTCCGATCCACAGGGCACTGAAGCTTTCTTT. Amino acid sequence: CASSSDPQGTEAFF.

The V gene is TRBV7-3, the J gene TRBJ2-3; 8 positions match TRBD1. This CDR3 is 13 amino acids long. The J segment lost 14 bases and the V segment lost 5 bases, leaving 12 bases of the junction unmatched. The V gene's germline CDR1 is SGHTA and CDR2 FQGTGA. The CDR3 reads CASSPAQDRVRYF. The CDR3 DNA sequence: TGTGCCAGCAGCCCTGCTCAGGACAGGGTGAGGTATTTT.

Note on this clonotype: At one of its ends the junction is not consistent with the germline gene, which may arise from a read error. CDR3 nucleotide sequence: TGCAGTGCTGCCGGGCCCAGCTCTGAAAACACCATATATTTT. Translated, it gives CSAAGPSSENTIYF. The rearrangement joins TRBV20-1 to TRBJ1-3; unclear D gene. Germline V gene sequence: CDR1 DFQATT, CDR2 SNEGSKA (reference sequence). CDR3 length: 14 residues.

This clonotype was detected a few times. V gene TRBV6-2 or TRBV6-3 combines with J gene TRBJ2-5; no clear D gene. Per germline, CDR1 MNHEY and CDR2 SVGEGT. The germline V and J ends were trimmed by 4 bases and 4 bases, with 7 bases remaining between them. This CDR3 region has 12 residues. This chain's CDR3 is CASSFPPETQYF. The CDR3 bases are TGTGCCAGCAGTTTCCCCCCAGAGACCCAGTACTTC.

This clonotype was observed a handful of times. CDR3 amino acids: CSAMIGGVNEQFF. The CDR3 DNA sequence: TGCAGTGCTATGATAGGCGGTGTCAATGAGCAGTTCTTC. The chain combines TRBV20-1 with TRBJ2-1; no clear D gene. The CDR3 spans 13 residues. Looked up from germline, CDR1 is DFQATT and CDR2 is SNEGSKA (reference sequence). V dropped 4 bases and J dropped 6 bases, with 13 bases sitting between them.

The genes are TRBV19 and TRBJ2-7; the D gene is possibly TRBD1 (6 bases). There are 13 residues in the CDR3. V lost 4 bases and J 1 base, leaving 8 bases between the germline ends. Germline V gene lookup returns CDR1 LNHDA and CDR2 SQIVND (reference sequence). CDR3 nucleotide sequence: TGTGCCAGTAGTAACGGACAGTCCTACGAGCAGTACTTC. This translates into CASSNGQSYEQYF.

This clonotype was counted ten times or more. The rearrangement links TRBV28 to TRBJ2-5, with a weak D call TRBD2 (6 bases). Germline V lookup: CDR1 MDHEN, CDR2 SYDVKM. Trimming cost V 5 bases and J 2 bases, with 18 bases left between them. CDR3 length: 16 amino acids. CDR3 nucleotide sequence: TGTGCCAGCAGTAGTCCAGGCGGGGAAACTCAAGAGACCCAGTACTTC. This codes for CASSSPGGETQETQYF.

The V gene is TRBV12-3 or TRBV12-4, the J gene TRBJ2-3; 8 nucleotides match TRBD2. V shed 5 bases and J 6 bases; nucleotides not matched to a gene: 13. This CDR3 has 16 amino acids. This CDR3 is CASSPGEAGVRDTQYF. The CDR3 nucleotides are TGTGCCAGCAGTCCCGGGGAAGCGGGAGTAAGGGATACGCAGTATTTT.

This clonotype was picked up a small number of times. V is TRBV4-3 and J is TRBJ2-7, with no clear D. The CDR3 has 14 amino acids. The ends were cut back, 0 bases at V and 4 bases at J, with 10 bases in the middle. Germline CDR1 is LGHNA and CDR2 is YSLEER. The CDR3 DNA is TGCGCCAGCAGCCAAGATTCTAAAGGTTACGAGCAGTACTTC. Its protein product is CASSQDSKGYEQYF.

This clonotype has just a few counts. The chain carries TRBV4-3 and TRBJ1-1, with 8 bases matching TRBD1. The V gene's germline CDR1 is LGHNA and CDR2 YSLEER. The CDR3 has 15 amino acids. J gave up 5 bases and V 3 bases, and 8 bases lay outside the gene matches. The CDR3 DNA reads TGCGCCAGCAGCCAGGCGGACAGGGAAGGGACTGAAGCTTTCTTT. It encodes CASSQADREGTEAFF.

The chain has TRBV7-8 and TRBJ1-6; 7 bases line up with TRBD1. From germline, CDR1 is SGHVS and CDR2 FQNEAQ. The CDR3 spans 14 residues. Germline trimming cut 5 bases from V and 5 bases from J; bases unmatched to any gene: 3. CDR3 sequence: CASSAGQDNSPLHF. The CDR3 DNA reads TGTGCCAGCAGCGCCGGACAGGATAATTCACCCCTCCACTTT.

The V gene is TRBV5-4, the J gene TRBJ2-7; D may be TRBD1 (5 bases). V was clipped by 0 bases and J by 0 bases, with 10 bases between them. Looked up from germline, CDR1 is SGHNT and CDR2 is YYREEE (reference sequence). This CDR3 has 15 amino acids. The CDR3 nucleotides read TGTGCCAGCAGCTTGGTTGGGGCCAACTCCTACGAGCAGTACTTC. Its translation: CASSLVGANSYEQYF.

This clonotype came up many times. V usage is TRBV5-1 and J usage is TRBJ2-2; 9 bases map to TRBD1. The V gene end was trimmed by 0 bases and the J gene end by 4 bases; junction bases not matched to a gene: 7. Germline V gene lookup returns CDR1 SGHRS and CDR2 YFSETQ. The CDR3 runs 17 residues. CDR3 coding DNA: TGCGCCAGCAGCTTGGCGGTTGGGACAGGGCTCACCGGGGAGCTGTTTTTT. This encodes CASSLAVGTGLTGELFF.

This clonotype has more than one count but fewer than ten. J is TRBJ2-7 and V is TRBV9, with TRBD2 matching over 7 bases. The CDR3 sequence is 15 residues long. The V gene end was trimmed by 0 bases and the J gene end by 3 bases; junction bases not matched to a gene: 6. Germline V CDR1 and CDR2: SGDLS, YYNGEE. The CDR3 bases are TGTGCCAGCAGCGTAGAAGCTAGCGGTGACTACGAGCAGTACTTC. Translation: CASSVEASGDYEQYF.